The clone carrying this T cell receptor (beta chain) was detected only once. These data originate in a study of cytomegalovirus exposure and HLA in healthy donors. Germline values: CDR1 SNHLY, CDR2 FYNNEI. Trimming cost V 7 bases and J 4 bases; bases outside gene matches: 3. There are 14 residues in the CDR3. Primers included in the PCR were 60 Vbeta and 13 Jbeta primers. Repertoires were generated with immunoSEQ multiplex PCR, while TCRdb's copy carries only in-frame clones and drops some. The sample comprises about 120,000 clones, more than 65% of which are singletons, and under 5% rests with the top ten.

Sequences were obtained from PBMCs. The TCR originated in a young man in good health and CMV-seropositive. The V gene is TRBV2, the J gene TRBJ2-1; 11 nucleotides agree with TRBD2. As DNA, the CDR3 is TGTGCCAGCAAGGGACTAGCGGAGTACAATGAGCAGTTCTTC. Protein: CASKGLAEYNEQFF. Using reference TRBV2 and TRBJ2-1 for the parts outside the CDR3, the full variable domain is EPEVTQTPSHQVTQMGQEVILRCVPISNHLYFYWYRQILGQKVEFLVSFYNNEISEKSEIFDDQFSVERPDGSNFTLKIRSTKLEDSAMYFCASKGLAEYNEQFFGPGTRLTVL.